This TCR beta chain emerged from a study of human T cells and chemical hapten exposure. Study context: Throughout the approximately 25-week study, diphenylcyclopropenone was applied weekly to the patients' scalps.

This clonotype was seen many times. Its specificity is unknown. V lost 6 bases and J lost 3, with 17 bases in between. The CDR3 length is 15 residues. Per the germline V gene, CDR1 is MDHEN and CDR2 is SYDVKM. Study-wide points: The study found that PT1 expanded TCR counts correlated positively with patch test score. The donor cohort had alopecia, so its immune response may not match that of healthy people.

TCRdb independently ran MiXCR on the RACE reads; one entry per CDR3 protein. The table lists more than 60,000 distinct CDR3 sequences, 10% to 13% of them singletons. Time point specified: patch test 2, 6 weeks after DPC sensitization. Treatment of the sample: therapeutic diphenylcyclopropenone sensitization with weekly scalp DPC. Here the sequenced sample was whole blood, taken in connection with sensitization to the hapten diphenylcyclopropenone (DPC). The genes are TRBV28 and TRBJ1-1; D unclear. The clonotype was recovered from a woman aged 50 to 65 with alopecia areata. Some clones in this sample may be carry-over from other donors' samples. The CDR3 coding sequence is TGTGCCAGCAGCCAGCCCGTACAGACCTACACTGAAGCTTTCTTT. This sequence encodes CASSQPVQTYTEAFF.